The 3 T cell receptor beta chains given below trace back to one sample, sequenced in a study of T-cell memory formation after mild COVID-19. TCRdb re-called the 5' RACE reads with MiXCR, one entry per CDR3 protein. The table has some 82,000 distinct CDR3 sequences, roughly 12% seen once; the top ten hold less than 45%. What was sequenced was PBMCs or a T cell subset sorted from them (not recorded which). The receptors here all came from a man younger than 30 who had mild COVID-19 (a few samples of this study predate the infection). Cell type and time point are not known.

This clonotype showed up just a few times. This chain connects TRBV6-5 to TRBJ2-3; 10 nucleotides match TRBD2. The CDR3 is made up of 15 amino acids. Trimming took 6 bases from V and 0 from J; bases not matched to a gene: 3. The V gene's germline CDR1 is MNHEY and CDR2 SVGAGI. DNA for the CDR3: TGTGCCAGCAGCCCGACTAGCGGGAGCACAGATACGCAGTATTTT. The encoded protein is CASSPTSGSTDTQYF.

This clonotype has just a few counts. A junction boundary mismatches the germline segment, possibly from a read error. The V call is TRBV20-1, the J call TRBJ2-7; TRBD1 might be the D (6 bases). Germline-derived CDR1 and CDR2 are DFQATT and SNEGSKA (reference sequence). The CDR3 is made up of 14 amino acids. Written as DNA, the CDR3 is TGCAGTGCTAGTCCAGGGGACACCTCCAACGAGCAGTACTTC. Protein: CSASPGDTSNEQYF.

This clonotype came up a few times. This chain links TRBV6-5 with TRBJ2-7; D not resolved. Germline CDR1 reads MNHEY; CDR2 reads SVGAGI. CDR3 size: 11 residues. The V end was cut by 6 bases, the J end by 4 bases, with 7 bases between. CDR3: CASSRNYEQYF. Here the CDR3 DNA reads TGTGCCAGCAGCCGAAATTACGAGCAGTACTTC.